This T cell receptor beta chain was recorded in a study of T cells in Graves' hyperthyroidism and ophthalmopathy. This CDR3 region has 16 residues. Trimming removed 3 bases at V and 2 bases at J, with 14 bases between. Germline CDR1 and CDR2: LNHDA and SQIVND (reference sequence). RNA transcripts were the template for amplifying TCR beta CDR3 regions. During a first-round RT-PCR of the TCR CDR3, the HTBI primer set was used. Using its own MiXCR run on the multiplex PCR reads, TCRdb lists one record per CDR3 protein. Seen here are fewer than 400,000 distinct CDR3 sequences, over 12% observed once, and the top ten hold 28%.

The receptor comes from a man aged 50 to 60 with Graves' ophthalmopathy. Sequencing used blood. The chain couples TRBV19 to TRBJ1-5; D not certain. CDR3: CASSIQPNLGNQPQHF. Here the CDR3 DNA reads TGTGCCAGTAGTATTCAGCCCAATTTGGGCAATCAGCCCCAGCATTTT.